The rows below give T cell receptor beta chains drawn from one sample of a study of T cells in tuberculosis. Sequenced by immunoSEQ multiplex PCR; TCRdb stores in-frame clones only, minus some. The sample comprises under 45,000 clones, roughly 90% of which are singletons, and 2.4% rests with the top ten. The sample consisted of PBMCs, taken at tuberculosis diagnosis. All receptors derive from an adult with tuberculosis. Each CDR3 is given with its conserved first and last residue. D genes are given only for firm matches. Rows give clone size only sometimes, using once, few, many, or a class for an expanded clone.

j_call: TRBJ2-7
d_call: NA
clone_size: NA
v_call: TRBV6-5
cdr3_nt: TGTGCCAGCAGTAAGACAGTCTCCTACGAGCAGTACTTC
cdr3_aa: CASSKTVSYEQYF

j_call: TRBJ1-6
d_call: NA
clone_size: NA
v_call: TRBV27
cdr3_nt: TGTGCCAGCAGGAAATTAACTTACCGTTCCTATAATTCACCCCTCCACTTT
cdr3_aa: CASRKLTYRSYNSPLHF

j_call: TRBJ2-7
d_call: NA
clone_size: once
v_call: TRBV19
cdr3_nt: TGTGCCAGTAGTACATATGACGGGGGTTACGAGCAGTACTTC
cdr3_aa: CASSTYDGGYEQYF

j_call: TRBJ2-3
d_call: NA
clone_size: NA
v_call: TRBV5-1
cdr3_nt: TGCGCCAGCAGCTTCACAGAACGGGGTGGTTTGAATACGCAGTATTTT
cdr3_aa: CASSFTERGGLNTQYF

j_call: TRBJ1-1
d_call: NA
clone_size: NA
v_call: TRBV6-5
cdr3_nt: TGTGCCAGCAGTGGGGGACAAAACACTGAAGCTTTCTTT
cdr3_aa: CASSGGQNTEAFF

j_call: TRBJ2-7
d_call: NA
clone_size: NA
v_call: TRBV2
cdr3_nt: TGTGCCAGCAGTGACTGGCAGGGGTCCTACGAGCAGTACTTC
cdr3_aa: CASSDWQGSYEQYF

j_call: TRBJ1-1
d_call: TRBD1
clone_size: NA
v_call: TRBV29-1
cdr3_nt: TGCAGCGCTCTAACAGGGGGCGGGACTGAAGCTTTCTTT
cdr3_aa: CSALTGGGTEAFF

j_call: TRBJ2-1
d_call: TRBD2
clone_size: NA
v_call: TRBV9
cdr3_nt: TGTGCCAGCAGCCATCGCTTGCTACCTCTAGCGGACCTTTACAATGAGCAGTTCTTC
cdr3_aa: CASSHRLLPLADLYNEQFF

j_call: TRBJ2-1
d_call: NA
clone_size: NA
v_call: TRBV2
cdr3_nt: TGTGCCAGACAGGGCGCAGGGGACAATGAGCAGTTCTTC
cdr3_aa: CARQGAGDNEQFF

j_call: TRBJ2-1
d_call: NA
clone_size: NA
v_call: TRBV30
cdr3_nt: TGTGCCTGGGTTCCCTGGACCGGGGAGTCCAATGAGCAGTTCTTC
cdr3_aa: CAWVPWTGESNEQFF

j_call: TRBJ2-7
d_call: TRBD1
clone_size: NA
v_call: TRBV28
cdr3_nt: TGTGCCAGCAGCTCCACCGGGACAGGGGGCGACGAGCAGTACTTC
cdr3_aa: CASSSTGTGGDEQYF

j_call: TRBJ1-2
d_call: NA
clone_size: NA
v_call: TRBV6-6
cdr3_nt: TGTGCCAGCAGTTACTCCGGTAGTGGGGCTGACTATGGCTACACCTTC
cdr3_aa: CASSYSGSGADYGYTF

j_call: TRBJ1-4
d_call: NA
clone_size: NA
v_call: TRBV25-1
cdr3_nt: TGTGCCAGCAGTAACAGGGAAGGTAGCGAAAAACTGTTTTTT
cdr3_aa: CASSNREGSEKLFF

j_call: TRBJ2-3
d_call: TRBD2
clone_size: NA
v_call: TRBV4-1
cdr3_nt: TGCGCCAGCAGCCAAGGACGGCGGGGGGCCACAGATACGCAGTATTTT
cdr3_aa: CASSQGRRGATDTQYF

j_call: TRBJ1-2
d_call: NA
clone_size: NA
v_call: TRBV19
cdr3_nt: TGTGCCAGTAAGCTAAGGCGGTATGGCTACACCTTC
cdr3_aa: CASKLRRYGYTF

j_call: TRBJ2-1
d_call: NA
clone_size: NA
v_call: TRBV4-1
cdr3_nt: TGCGCCAGCAGCCAAGGTGGAGGCAGTGAGCAGTTCTTC
cdr3_aa: CASSQGGGSEQFF

j_call: TRBJ1-1
d_call: NA
clone_size: NA
v_call: TRBV9
cdr3_nt: TGTGCCAGCAGCCCTACCCCGTCTGAAGCTTTCTTT
cdr3_aa: CASSPTPSEAFF

j_call: TRBJ2-1
d_call: NA
clone_size: once
v_call: TRBV19
cdr3_nt: TGTGCCAGTAGGCGAGACAGGGGACTATACAATGAGCAGTTCTTC
cdr3_aa: CASRRDRGLYNEQFF